This TCR beta chain was captured in a study of blood T cell repertoires in COVID-19 (dated by TCRdb to the early 2020s). Notes on the research overall: Samples covering the acute and convalescent phases of COVID-19 were provided by collaborators in the United States, Italy and Spain. The prospective study material was composed of cDNA or gDNA derived from T cells, B-cell-depleted T cells, or PBMCs. Deeply sampled blood TCRbeta repertoires from subjects exposed to, actively infected with, or recovered from COVID-19 were included in the dataset. The repertoires were made available in a free public database intended to serve as a resource for research on the immune response to SARS-CoV-2. The samples were drawn from the first 160 participants of the ongoing ImmuneRACE study and from some 1,300 subjects provided by 6 global collaborators. Nearly every sample came with metadata listing a de-identified subject ID, COVID-19 status, age in years and sex. Where HLA class I and class II types were available, the types were taken from metadata supplied by the sample provider, not from assay-based typing.

What the study reported, not specific to this receptor: The amount of clinical and demographic metadata varied by source and participant and was provided uncurated.

TCRbeta CDR3 regions were amplified from genomic DNA using the immunoSEQ Assay, a bias-controlled multiplex PCR. In the source study's methods: Within the assay, amplification of reference gene primers was used to estimate how many nucleated cells each sample contained. To quantify the absolute abundance of each unique TCRbeta CDR3 rearrangement, sequence reads were collapsed and filtered. For each sample, productive Simpson clonality was calculated as the square root of Simpson's diversity index over productive rearrangements. TCRdb retrieved this table from immuneACCESS and kept in-frame rearrangements only. Not all clones are present; in checked studies, unresolved V genes account for under half, and no reason is known for the remainder. V, J and clone size reflect that table, while D and trimming were determined from the DNA. The sample includes about 180,000 clones, with approximately 90% observed a single time. The top ten clones comprise more than 3.5% of the sample.

Concerning this clone: Its specific antigen is unknown. No much larger clone exists at a distance of one base, and base qualities are not known.

Whole blood was collected in K2EDTA tubes by collaborating institutions according to the institutions' own protocols. Collaborator samples were shipped for TCRbeta analysis as frozen whole blood, isolated PBMCs, or DNA extracted from either sample type. From cysteine to phenylalanine, the CDR3 is 12 amino acids long. The DNA shown is the 36-base CDR3, in frame from base 1. V loses 4 bases, J loses 5 bases, and the germline ends lie 8 bases apart. CDR1 and CDR2 are read off the germline V gene as MDHEN and SYDVKM. The TCR comes from a woman aged 25-40 years with acute or convalescent COVID-19. The chain uses TRBV28 and TRBJ2-5, and possibly TRBD2, on 6 matching bases. The sample taken for sequencing was peripheral blood. The DNA sequence is as follows: TGTGCCAGCAGTTGGAGGGACGAGACCCAGTACTTC. It translates as CASSWRDETQYF.